This is a list of T cell receptor beta chains from one sample in a study of blood T cells in healthy people across ages. TCRdb processed the 5' RACE reads anew with MiXCR; each CDR3 protein has one entry. The data hold just under 750,000 distinct CDR3 sequences, with about 24% observed a single time. Sequencing used blood. These receptors came from a man between 65 and 80 years old in good health. Each CDR3 is given with its conserved first and last residue. The D gene is left open where the match is weak. Where a row states a size, it is once, few, many or the class of an expanded clone; other rows omit it.

v_call: TRBV6-6; d_call: -; j_call: TRBJ1-1; clone_size: few; cdr3_nt: TGTGCCAGCAGTTACTCGAAGGCGACAGCCTATGAAGCTTTCTTT; cdr3_aa: CASSYSKATAYEAFF
v_call: TRBV5-1; d_call: -; j_call: TRBJ1-6; clone_size: -; cdr3_nt: TGCGCCGGCAATCCGGGGGTTGCAACTAATTCACCCCTCCACTTT; cdr3_aa: CAGNPGVATNSPLHF
v_call: TRBV7-3; d_call: -; j_call: TRBJ2-3; clone_size: -; cdr3_nt: TGTGCCAGCAGCTTAACTGGGGGAGGGGGCGGAGAAGATGCGCAGTATTTT; cdr3_aa: CASSLTGGGGGEDAQYF
v_call: TRBV20-1; d_call: TRBD2; j_call: TRBJ2-7; clone_size: few; cdr3_nt: TGCAGTGCTTCGGGACTAGCGGGAATCTACGAGCAGTACTTC; cdr3_aa: CSASGLAGIYEQYF
v_call: TRBV7-2; d_call: -; j_call: TRBJ2-1; clone_size: -; cdr3_nt: TGTGCCAGCAGCTGGGGCATAAACCTCAATGAGCAGTTCTTC; cdr3_aa: CASSWGINLNEQFF
v_call: TRBV5-1; d_call: TRBD1; j_call: TRBJ2-3; clone_size: -; cdr3_nt: TGCGCCAGCAGCTTGAGGGACAGGCACCTGTATTTT; cdr3_aa: CASSLRDRHLYF
v_call: TRBV3-1; d_call: TRBD2; j_call: TRBJ2-3; clone_size: -; cdr3_nt: TGTGCCGGCAGCGATCTAGCGGCCGCCACAGATACGCAGTATTTT; cdr3_aa: CAGSDLAAATDTQYF
v_call: TRBV29-1; d_call: -; j_call: TRBJ1-1; clone_size: -; cdr3_nt: TGCAGCGTTGAAGTGTCAGGGAATAACACTGAAGCTTTCTTT; cdr3_aa: CSVEVSGNNTEAFF
v_call: TRBV6-6; d_call: -; j_call: TRBJ1-5; clone_size: -; cdr3_nt: TGTGCCAGCAGCTCCCCCTGGGGGGGAGAGGATCAGCCCCAGCATTTT; cdr3_aa: CASSSPWGGEDQPQHF
v_call: TRBV28; d_call: -; j_call: TRBJ1-2; clone_size: few; cdr3_nt: TGTGCCAGCAGACTACAGGCGCCCTATGGCTACACCTTC; cdr3_aa: CASRLQAPYGYTF
v_call: TRBV20-1; d_call: -; j_call: TRBJ2-3; clone_size: few; cdr3_nt: TGCAGAGGGGTAGGTGGCGGTACGCAGTATTTT; cdr3_aa: CRGVGGGTQYF
v_call: TRBV30; d_call: -; j_call: TRBJ1-3; clone_size: -; cdr3_nt: TGTGCCTGGCGAGAGGGTGGAAACACCATATATTTT; cdr3_aa: CAWREGGNTIYF
v_call: TRBV3-1; d_call: TRBD1; j_call: TRBJ1-3; clone_size: once; cdr3_nt: TGTGCCAGCAGCCAAGGAGCAGGGGGCGCATCTGGAAACACCATATATTTT; cdr3_aa: CASSQGAGGASGNTIYF
v_call: TRBV6-1; d_call: TRBD2; j_call: TRBJ2-1; clone_size: -; cdr3_nt: TGTGCCAGCAGTGTGCTAGCGGGAGGAATCGAGGGTGAGCAGCTCTTC; cdr3_aa: CASSVLAGGIEGEQLF
v_call: TRBV9; d_call: -; j_call: TRBJ2-5; clone_size: -; cdr3_nt: TGTGCCAGCAGTCCCAATGGTGTAGGAGAGACCCAGTACTTC; cdr3_aa: CASSPNGVGETQYF
v_call: TRBV5-1; d_call: -; j_call: TRBJ2-5; clone_size: few; cdr3_nt: TGCGCCAGCAGCTCAAACAGGATTTGGGAGACCCAGTACTTC; cdr3_aa: CASSSNRIWETQYF
v_call: TRBV7-8; d_call: -; j_call: TRBJ2-5; clone_size: -; cdr3_nt: TGTGCCAGCAGCACGCGTAAGAAAGTTGGAGAGACCCAGTACTTC; cdr3_aa: CASSTRKKVGETQYF
v_call: TRBV5-1; d_call: TRBD2; j_call: TRBJ2-3; clone_size: -; cdr3_nt: TGCGCCAGCAGCCCCGGGACTAGCGACAATACGCAGTATTTT; cdr3_aa: CASSPGTSDNTQYF
v_call: TRBV19; d_call: -; j_call: TRBJ2-6; clone_size: few; cdr3_nt: TGTGCCACCGCCGTTGGGGCCAACGTCCTGACTTTC; cdr3_aa: CATAVGANVLTF
v_call: TRBV5-5; d_call: TRBD2; j_call: TRBJ2-3; clone_size: -; cdr3_nt: TGTGCCAGCAGGTCCATAGCGGGAGCGAGCACAGATACGCAGTATTTT; cdr3_aa: CASRSIAGASTDTQYF
v_call: TRBV29-1; d_call: -; j_call: TRBJ2-5; clone_size: -; cdr3_nt: TGCAGCGTTGATCAGGGAAAAGAGACCCAGTACTTC; cdr3_aa: CSVDQGKETQYF
v_call: TRBV20-1; d_call: -; j_call: TRBJ2-5; clone_size: -; cdr3_nt: TGCAGTGCTAGAGAGAGTGGGGAGACCCAGTACTTC; cdr3_aa: CSARESGETQYF
v_call: TRBV7-9; d_call: -; j_call: TRBJ1-4; clone_size: -; cdr3_nt: TGTGCCAGCCCGACGGGAGCTAATGAAAAACTGTTTTTT; cdr3_aa: CASPTGANEKLFF
v_call: TRBV5-1; d_call: -; j_call: TRBJ2-1; clone_size: -; cdr3_nt: TGCGCCAGCAGCTGGACTACAAATGAGCAGTTCTTC; cdr3_aa: CASSWTTNEQFF
v_call: TRBV5-1; d_call: TRBD2; j_call: TRBJ2-4; clone_size: few; cdr3_nt: TGCGCCAGCAGCTTGGGTCCTAGCGGGAGGGCAGACATTCAGTACTTC; cdr3_aa: CASSLGPSGRADIQYF
v_call: TRBV11-2; d_call: -; j_call: TRBJ2-7; clone_size: -; cdr3_nt: TGTGCCAGCAGGGACGGGGCGATCTACGAGCAGTACTTC; cdr3_aa: CASRDGAIYEQYF
v_call: TRBV7-9; d_call: TRBD1; j_call: TRBJ2-4; clone_size: few; cdr3_nt: TGTGCCAGCAGCACAGCGACAGGGCTTAACATTCAGTACTTC; cdr3_aa: CASSTATGLNIQYF
v_call: TRBV25-1; d_call: TRBD1; j_call: TRBJ2-1; clone_size: few; cdr3_nt: TGTGCCAGCAGTGGTTCCGGGACAGCCTACAATGAGCAGTTCTTC; cdr3_aa: CASSGSGTAYNEQFF
v_call: TRBV15; d_call: TRBD1; j_call: TRBJ1-2; clone_size: many; cdr3_nt: TGTGCCACCAGCAGACGACAGGGACAGGGCTACACCTTC; cdr3_aa: CATSRRQGQGYTF
v_call: TRBV4-1; d_call: TRBD1; j_call: TRBJ2-2; clone_size: few; cdr3_nt: TGCGCCAGCAGCCAAGAAAGATCCGGGACAGGGGGTTTGTCGACCGGGGAGCTGTTTTTT; cdr3_aa: CASSQERSGTGGLSTGELFF
v_call: TRBV7-8; d_call: -; j_call: TRBJ1-1; clone_size: many; cdr3_nt: TGTGCCAGCAGCCGTAGGGGGGGCGGCACTGAAGCTTTCTTT; cdr3_aa: CASSRRGGGTEAFF
v_call: TRBV12-3/TRBV12-4; d_call: -; j_call: TRBJ2-3; clone_size: -; cdr3_nt: TGTGCCAGCAGTTTTGGGACTCCCCTCACAGATACGCAGTATTTT; cdr3_aa: CASSFGTPLTDTQYF
v_call: TRBV24-1; d_call: -; j_call: TRBJ1-2; clone_size: -; cdr3_nt: TGTGCCACCAGTGACCGGGCAGGGGCTTCCTATGGCTACACCTTC; cdr3_aa: CATSDRAGASYGYTF
v_call: TRBV4-1; d_call: -; j_call: TRBJ2-1; clone_size: -; cdr3_nt: TGCGCCAGCAGCCCGGGGGAGTCCTACAATGAGCAGTTCTTC; cdr3_aa: CASSPGESYNEQFF
v_call: TRBV7-2; d_call: TRBD1; j_call: TRBJ1-4; clone_size: few; cdr3_nt: TGTGCCAGCAGCCCGTTATCTGGGACAGGCTTTTCCCCCCTTAATGAAAAACTGTTTTTT; cdr3_aa: CASSPLSGTGFSPLNEKLFF
v_call: TRBV29-1; d_call: -; j_call: TRBJ1-2; clone_size: few; cdr3_nt: TGCAGCGTTGAGAGCAAGGTTTCCTATGGCTACACCTTC; cdr3_aa: CSVESKVSYGYTF
v_call: TRBV4-2; d_call: -; j_call: TRBJ1-1; clone_size: -; cdr3_nt: TGTGCCAGCAGCCACCGGGGGTCCACTGAAGCTTTCTTT; cdr3_aa: CASSHRGSTEAFF
v_call: TRBV20-1; d_call: -; j_call: TRBJ2-5; clone_size: -; cdr3_nt: TGCAGTGCGATTAAGAGGGGGACCCAAGAGACCCAGTACTTC; cdr3_aa: CSAIKRGTQETQYF
v_call: TRBV10-1; d_call: -; j_call: TRBJ1-2; clone_size: -; cdr3_nt: TGCGCCAGCAAGCAACACGGCTACACCTTC; cdr3_aa: CASKQHGYTF
v_call: TRBV7-2; d_call: TRBD1; j_call: TRBJ1-6; clone_size: -; cdr3_nt: TGTGCCAGCAGCGACAGGGTTCCGCCCCTCCACTTT; cdr3_aa: CASSDRVPPLHF